Listed below are T cell receptor beta chains from one sample, sequenced in a study of blood T cell repertoires in COVID-19. The data were produced by immunoSEQ multiplex PCR, yet TCRdb's version contains in-frame clones alone and is incomplete. The sample gives fewer than 65,000 clones, 80% to 90% of which show up once; 15% to 20% is in the top ten. Sequencing input: peripheral blood. All receptors derive from a woman aged 55 to 70 with COVID-19, enrolled during active disease. Both conserved end residues are part of each CDR3. The D gene is left open where the match is weak. Size is omitted from some rows. Given values are once, few, many or a class for expanded clones.

cdr3_aa	cdr3_nt	v_call	j_call	clone_size	d_call
CASSLDAGSKETQYF	TGCGCCAGCAGCTTGGACGCCGGGTCAAAAGAGACCCAGTACTTC	TRBV5-1	TRBJ2-5	NA	NA
CASSVGASYTEAFF	TGTGCCAGCAGTGTGGGGGCCTCATACACTGAAGCTTTCTTT	TRBV28	TRBJ1-1	NA	NA
CASSPRAGGRDTQYF	TGTGCCAGCAGCCCCCGGGCAGGGGGGAGGGATACGCAGTATTTT	TRBV11-3	TRBJ2-3	NA	NA
CASSYGQLNTEAFF	TGTGCCAGCAGTTATGGACAGTTGAACACTGAAGCTTTCTTT	TRBV6-5	TRBJ1-1	NA	NA
CASSDPGNYGYTF	TGTGCCAGCAGTGATCCGGGTAACTATGGCTACACCTTC	TRBV6-1	TRBJ1-2	NA	NA
CAVRTGNPISPLHF	TGTGCCGTGCGAACAGGAAACCCAATTTCACCCCTCCACTTT	TRBV5-4	TRBJ1-6	NA	NA
CASSPKAGEADTQYF	TGTGCCAGCAGTCCTAAAGCGGGAGAAGCTGATACGCAGTATTTT	TRBV3-1/TRBV3-2	TRBJ2-3	NA	TRBD2
CASSYPTGAADTGELFF	TGTGCCAGCAGTTATCCGACAGGGGCGGCGGACACCGGGGAGCTGTTTTTT	TRBV6-2/TRBV6-3	TRBJ2-2	NA	TRBD1
CASSQTSGRARQQYF	TGTGCCAGCAGCCAGACTAGCGGGAGGGCCCGTCAGCAGTACTTC	TRBV3-1/TRBV3-2	TRBJ2-7	NA	TRBD2
CASSLRAGMNYGYTF	TGTGCCAGCAGTTTAAGGGCAGGGATGAACTATGGCTACACCTTC	TRBV27	TRBJ1-2	NA	NA
CASSPRLAGDFRPYEQYF	TGTGCCAGCAGCCCCCGACTAGCGGGAGACTTTAGACCCTACGAGCAGTACTTC	TRBV11-3	TRBJ2-7	NA	TRBD2
CASSLEGDYNEQFF	TGTGCCAGCAGTTTGGAGGGAGACTACAATGAGCAGTTCTTC	TRBV6-2/TRBV6-3	TRBJ2-1	once	NA
CAGDRDGEQFF	TGTGCCGGGGACAGGGATGGTGAGCAGTTCTTC	TRBV30	TRBJ2-1	NA	TRBD1
CASSSPPGLVNTEAFF	TGTGCCAGCAGTTCACCACCGGGACTGGTGAACACTGAAGCTTTCTTT	TRBV28	TRBJ1-1	NA	NA
CASSLVSRAEAFF	TGTGCCAGCAGTTTAGTGTCCAGGGCTGAAGCTTTCTTT	TRBV27	TRBJ1-1	NA	NA
CSGTTNSYEQYF	TGCAGCGGGACTACCAACTCCTACGAGCAGTACTTC	TRBV29-1	TRBJ2-7	NA	NA
CASSHGTRKSFEQYF	TGCGCCAGCAGCCATGGGACTAGGAAAAGTTTCGAGCAGTACTTC	TRBV4-1	TRBJ2-7	NA	TRBD2
CASSPPRGMNTEAFF	TGTGCCAGCTCACCACCGAGGGGGATGAACACTGAAGCTTTCTTT	TRBV18	TRBJ1-1	few	NA
CASSVDGGTGSWPMEQFF	TGTGCCAGCAGCGTAGATGGGGGGACGGGAAGCTGGCCAATGGAGCAGTTCTTC	TRBV9	TRBJ2-1	NA	NA
CASSVDGTGGYEQYF	TGTGCCAGCAGCGTAGACGGGACAGGGGGATACGAGCAGTACTTC	TRBV9	TRBJ2-7	NA	TRBD1
CASNRDRVQPQHF	TGTGCCAGCAACAGGGACAGGGTCCAGCCCCAGCATTTT	TRBV2	TRBJ1-5	NA	TRBD1
CASSLEGRDRATKNIQYF	TGTGCCAGCAGCTTGGAGGGTCGGGACAGGGCGACCAAAAACATTCAGTACTTC	TRBV5-8	TRBJ2-4	NA	TRBD1
CASSIVRTSSNEQFF	TGTGCCAGTAGTATAGTTCGGACTAGCAGCAATGAGCAGTTCTTC	TRBV19	TRBJ2-1	NA	TRBD2
CASSPIPPSAGQSNQPQHF	TGTGCCAGCAGTCCGATCCCCCCCTCGGCGGGGCAAAGCAATCAGCCCCAGCATTTT	TRBV27	TRBJ1-5	few	NA
CASSLISRETQYF	TGCGCCAGCAGCTTAATATCGAGGGAGACCCAGTACTTC	TRBV5-1	TRBJ2-5	NA	NA
CASSIDGAGANYGYTF	TGTGCCAGTAGTATAGATGGGGCAGGGGCGAACTATGGCTACACCTTC	TRBV19	TRBJ1-2	NA	NA
CASRTGTINQPQHF	TGTGCCAGCAGGACCGGGACAATAAATCAGCCCCAGCATTTT	TRBV28	TRBJ1-5	NA	NA
CASSSFGTVKETQYF	TGTGCCAGCAGCTCCTTCGGGACAGTAAAAGAGACCCAGTACTTC	TRBV7-9	TRBJ2-5	NA	TRBD1
CAGASGANVLTF	TGTGCTGGAGCCTCTGGGGCCAACGTCCTGACTTTC	TRBV30	TRBJ2-6	NA	NA
CASSLGTGIQTQYF	TGTGCTAGCAGCTTGGGGACAGGGATACAGACCCAGTACTTC	TRBV7-7	TRBJ2-5	NA	TRBD1
CAWRQGTGELFF	TGTGCCTGGAGGCAGGGAACCGGGGAGCTGTTTTTT	TRBV30	TRBJ2-2	NA	NA